Listed below are T cell receptor beta chains from one sample, sequenced in a study of shared clonotypes between healthy human individuals. Measured with immunoSEQ multiplex PCR; TCRdb has only the in-frame clones, and not every one. This repertoire shows roughly 2,300,000 clones, around 90% found once; its top ten account for 0.3% to 0.4%. Sample: naive CD4+ T cells from PBMCs. The receptors come from a man aged 18-30 years in good health. Some clones in this sample may be carry-over from other donors' samples. Each CDR3 is given without its conserved first and last residue.

J | V | CDR3
TRBJ2-3 | TRBV6-5 | ASRGTGRGDTQY
TRBJ2-7 | TRBV5-1 | ASSLRVAGDAWYEQY
TRBJ2-3 | TRBV28 | ASSLPSGNIDTQY
TRBJ1-2 | TRBV11-2 | ASSSISRTGLNYGYT
TRBJ2-2 | TRBV5-1 | ASRRDTGELF
TRBJ2-7 | TRBV28 | ASSASPSYEQY
TRBJ1-5 | TRBV7-2 | ASSPPPGVENQPQH
TRBJ2-1 | TRBV4-3 | ASSLQWADEQF
TRBJ1-2 | TRBV7-6 | ASSPSAEGTRGYT
TRBJ2-3 | TRBV5-1 | ASSPGLAGIPDTQY
TRBJ2-5 | TRBV6-1 | ASSELTNVGETQY
TRBJ2-4 | TRBV18 | ASSPRGALAKNIQY
TRBJ1-2 | TRBV6-5 | ASSPYPGQGDGYT
TRBJ2-1 | TRBV6-5 | ASSYDMYNEQF
TRBJ2-5 | TRBV28 | ASSGDRGETQY
TRBJ2-2 | TRBV5-4 | ASRDRTSEAGELF
TRBJ2-3 | TRBV7-9 | ASSLANGADTQY
TRBJ2-2 | TRBV5-1 | ASSPLADGELF
TRBJ2-3 | TRBV9 | GEQVTAPDTQY
TRBJ2-3 | TRBV6-5 | ASSRTSGTDTQY
TRBJ2-3 | TRBV7-9 | ASSFRGLLGPQNPTQY
TRBJ2-1 | TRBV30 | AWRRSGYNEQF
TRBJ2-7 | TRBV7-9 | ASSSWDATF
TRBJ1-3 | TRBV7-2 | ASSLEPAGNTIY
TRBJ1-2 | TRBV18 | ASSPGQGRGYT
TRBJ1-2 | TRBV29-1 | SSGDRGYGYT
TRBJ2-1 | TRBV5-1 | ASSASGGPYNEQF
TRBJ1-3 | TRBV25-1 | ASSDRVNTIY
TRBJ1-2 | TRBV5-1 | ASSSGLGGRSYT
TRBJ2-2 | TRBV27 | ASSFGQLSNTGELF
TRBJ2-2 | TRBV14 | ASSLRAYTGELF
TRBJ1-4 | TRBV4-1 | ASSPRDTFVKLF
TRBJ2-2 | TRBV14 | ASSHREHGELF
TRBJ1-2 | TRBV27 | ASGGQGALGYGYT
TRBJ2-3 | TRBV19 | ASRLGTGGPDTQY
TRBJ2-1 | TRBV30 | ACRVTSGRFDEQF
TRBJ1-2 | TRBV7-2 | ASSRGFTGAYNYGYT
TRBJ2-2 | TRBV7-9 | ASRTTGTPAGELF
TRBJ2-7 | TRBV14 | ASSPQRRTSGSSGRYEQY
TRBJ2-3 | TRBV2 | ASSPGTAGVADTQY
TRBJ1-1 | TRBV4-2 | ASSLGQGATNTEAF
TRBJ1-4 | TRBV28 | ASSLVGATNEKLF
TRBJ2-1 | TRBV28 | ASTNYGGPWEQF
TRBJ2-5 | TRBV5-1 | ASSLVGRAQETQY
TRBJ2-2 | TRBV9 | ASSPRDRDNTGELF
TRBJ2-7 | TRBV15 | ATSSMWTTYEQY
TRBJ2-7 | TRBV10-1 | ASSAGGPYEQY
TRBJ2-7 | TRBV7-9 | ASSFLASGEQY
TRBJ2-2 | TRBV18 | ASSPVGTRRTGELF
TRBJ2-7 | TRBV20-1 | SARDFQTEY
TRBJ2-1 | TRBV7-2 | ASSPVAGGNYNEQF
TRBJ1-5 | TRBV28 | ASKPTTSSNQPQH
TRBJ2-1 | TRBV10-1 | ASSEGLGSYNEQF
TRBJ1-2 | TRBV30 | ACTPGRSYEGDNFGHYGYT